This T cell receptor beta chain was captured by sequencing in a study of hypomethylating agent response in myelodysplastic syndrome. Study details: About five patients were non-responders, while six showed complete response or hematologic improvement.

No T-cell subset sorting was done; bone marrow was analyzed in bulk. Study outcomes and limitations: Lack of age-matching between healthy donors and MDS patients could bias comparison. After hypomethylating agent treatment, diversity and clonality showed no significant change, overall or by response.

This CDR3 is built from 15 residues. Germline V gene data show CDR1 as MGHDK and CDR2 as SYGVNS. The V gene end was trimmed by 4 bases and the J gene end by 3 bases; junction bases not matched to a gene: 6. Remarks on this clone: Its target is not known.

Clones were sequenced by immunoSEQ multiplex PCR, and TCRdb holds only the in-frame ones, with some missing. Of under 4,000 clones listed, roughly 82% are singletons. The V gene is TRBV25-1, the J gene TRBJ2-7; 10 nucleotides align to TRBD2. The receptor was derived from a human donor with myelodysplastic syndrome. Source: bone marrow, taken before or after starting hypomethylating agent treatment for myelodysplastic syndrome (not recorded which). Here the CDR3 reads CASSGRLAGNYEQYF. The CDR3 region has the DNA TGTGCCAGCAGTGGGCGACTAGCGGGTAACTACGAGCAGTACTTC.